Detailed here is one T cell receptor (beta chain). The source of the sample is a study of blood T cell repertoires in COVID-19. Study in general: Samples taken during acute and convalescent COVID-19 were collected in the United States, Italy and Spain. From T cells, B-cell-depleted T cells, or PBMCs came the material, which was cDNA or gDNA.

The CDR3 loop spans 15 amino acids. Trimming pared 7 bases from V and 5 bases from J, leaving 15 bases between. Germline CDR1 is SNHLY and CDR2 is FYNNEI. Original data processing: The assay estimated nucleated cells by amplifying reference gene primers. Sequenced by immunoSEQ multiplex PCR; TCRdb stores in-frame clones only, minus some. D and trimming were read from the DNA, whereas the V and J calls and clone size are those reported in that table. Of approximately 500,000 clones listed, 85% to 90% are singletons. The V gene is TRBV2, the J gene TRBJ1-6; possible D gene TRBD1, 6 bases. The sequencing sample was made of peripheral blood. This TCR was recovered from a woman aged 45-59 years with COVID-19, enrolled during active disease. CDR3: CASTEGGGNNSPLHF. CDR3 nucleotides: TGTGCCAGCACCGAAGGGGGAGGGAATAATTCACCCCTCCACTTT.